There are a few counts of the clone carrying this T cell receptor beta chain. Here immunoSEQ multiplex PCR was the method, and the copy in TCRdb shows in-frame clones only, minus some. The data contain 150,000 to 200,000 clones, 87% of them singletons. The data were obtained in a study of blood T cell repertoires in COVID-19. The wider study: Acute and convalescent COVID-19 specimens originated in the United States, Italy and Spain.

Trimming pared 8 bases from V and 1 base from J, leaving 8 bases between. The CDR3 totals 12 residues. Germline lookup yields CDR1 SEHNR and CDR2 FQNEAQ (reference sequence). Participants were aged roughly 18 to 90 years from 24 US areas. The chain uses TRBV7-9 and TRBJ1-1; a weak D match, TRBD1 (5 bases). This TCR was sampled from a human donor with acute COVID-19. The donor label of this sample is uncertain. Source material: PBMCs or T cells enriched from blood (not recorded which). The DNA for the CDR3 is TGTGCCAGCGCAGGGTCGAACACTGAAGCTTTCTTT. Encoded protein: CASAGSNTEAFF.